This T cell receptor (beta chain) appears in the sequencing data of a study of T cell responses to AZD1222 COVID-19 vaccine. This table comes from immunoSEQ multiplex PCR, and its TCRdb copy is limited to in-frame clones, with some not included. The table records tens of thousands of clones, 70% to 80% of them present only once. Trimming pared 5 bases from V and 1 base from J, leaving 5 bases between. CDR1 is LNHDA and CDR2 is SQIVND in the germline V gene (reference sequence). This CDR3 is built from 12 residues. This clone has only one observation. This rearrangement joins TRBV19 to TRBJ1-1, with unresolved D. This TCR was recovered from an adult who received the AZD1222 COVID-19 vaccine. Source: peripheral blood, taken 28 days after the second AZD1222 dose. The CDR3 coding sequence is TGTGCCAGTAGTGGCAGGAACACTGAAGCTTTCTTT. Its translation: CASSGRNTEAFF.